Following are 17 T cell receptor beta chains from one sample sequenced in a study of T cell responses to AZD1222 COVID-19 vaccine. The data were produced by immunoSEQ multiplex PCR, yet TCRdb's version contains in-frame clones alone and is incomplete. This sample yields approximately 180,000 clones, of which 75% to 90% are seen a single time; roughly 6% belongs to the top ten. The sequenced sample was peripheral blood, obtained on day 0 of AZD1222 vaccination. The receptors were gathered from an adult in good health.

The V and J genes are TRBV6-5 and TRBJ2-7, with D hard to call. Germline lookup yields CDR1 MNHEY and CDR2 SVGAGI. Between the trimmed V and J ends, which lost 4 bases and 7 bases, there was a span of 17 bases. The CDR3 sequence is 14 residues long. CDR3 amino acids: CASSSQDRRVEQYF. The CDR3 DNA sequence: TGTGCCAGCAGTTCCCAGGACCGAAGGGTGGAGCAGTACTTC.

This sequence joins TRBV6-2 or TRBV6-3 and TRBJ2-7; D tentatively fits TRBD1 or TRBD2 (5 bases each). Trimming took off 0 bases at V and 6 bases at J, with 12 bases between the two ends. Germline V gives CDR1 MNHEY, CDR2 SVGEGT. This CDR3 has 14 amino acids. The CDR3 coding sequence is TGTGCCAGCAGTTACTCGAGGCAGAGGGGCGAGCAGTACTTC. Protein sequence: CASSYSRQRGEQYF.

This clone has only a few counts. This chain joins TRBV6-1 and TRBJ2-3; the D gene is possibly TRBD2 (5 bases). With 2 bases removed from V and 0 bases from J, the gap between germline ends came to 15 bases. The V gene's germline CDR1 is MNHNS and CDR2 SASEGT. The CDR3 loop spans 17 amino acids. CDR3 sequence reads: CASSEPGLRVSTDTQYF. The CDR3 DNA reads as TGTGCCAGCAGTGAACCGGGGTTGCGGGTAAGCACAGATACGCAGTATTTT.

CDR3 loop: CAHYKHGTLRNSPLHF. CDR3 DNA sequence: TGTGCTCACTACAAGCACGGGACGTTAAGAAATTCACCCCTCCACTTT. This chain joins TRBV12-5 and TRBJ1-6; D may be TRBD1 (5 bases). The CDR3 has 16 residues. V lost 11 bases and J lost 7, with 24 bases in between. CDR1 is LGHNT and CDR2 is FRNRAP in the germline V gene. Looking up the rest from reference TRBV12-5 and TRBJ1-6 gives the full variable domain: DARVTQTPRHKVTEMGQEVTMRCQPILGHNTVFWYRQTMMQGLELLAYFRNRAPLDDSGMPKDRFSAEMPDATLATLKIQPSEPRDSAVYFCAHYKHGTLRNSPLHFGNGTRLTVT.

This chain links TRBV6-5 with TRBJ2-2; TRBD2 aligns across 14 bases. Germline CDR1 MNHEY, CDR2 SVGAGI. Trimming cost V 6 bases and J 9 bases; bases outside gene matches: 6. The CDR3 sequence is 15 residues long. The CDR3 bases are TGTGCCAGCAGCCCGACTAGCGGGGGGGTCAGGGAGCTGTTTTTT. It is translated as CASSPTSGGVRELFF.

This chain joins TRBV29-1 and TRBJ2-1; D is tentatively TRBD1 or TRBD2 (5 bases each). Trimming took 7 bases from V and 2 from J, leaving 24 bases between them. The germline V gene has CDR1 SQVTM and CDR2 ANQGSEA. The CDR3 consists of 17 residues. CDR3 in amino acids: CSGIRDHNDNPYNEQFF. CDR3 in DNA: TGCAGCGGCATCCGGGACCATAATGATAACCCCTACAATGAGCAGTTCTTC.

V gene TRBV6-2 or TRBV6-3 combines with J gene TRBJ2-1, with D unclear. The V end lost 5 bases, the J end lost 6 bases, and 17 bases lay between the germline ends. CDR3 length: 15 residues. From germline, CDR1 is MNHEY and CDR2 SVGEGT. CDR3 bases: TGTGCCAGCAGTGCTAGGGTAGTCATAATCAATGAGCAGTTCTTC. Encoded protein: CASSARVVIINEQFF.

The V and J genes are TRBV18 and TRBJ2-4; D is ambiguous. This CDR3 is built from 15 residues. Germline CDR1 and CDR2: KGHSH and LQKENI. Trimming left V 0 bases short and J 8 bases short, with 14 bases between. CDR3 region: CASSPPSAHTDIQYF. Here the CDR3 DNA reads TGTGCCAGCTCACCACCGAGCGCACACACGGACATTCAGTACTTC.

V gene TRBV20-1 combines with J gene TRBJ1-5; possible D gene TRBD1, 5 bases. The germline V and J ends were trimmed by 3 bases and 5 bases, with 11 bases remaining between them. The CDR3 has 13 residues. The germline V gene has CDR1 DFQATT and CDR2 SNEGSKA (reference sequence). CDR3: CSASRQTHQPQHF. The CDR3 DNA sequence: TGCAGTGCTAGTAGACAGACGCATCAGCCCCAGCATTTT.

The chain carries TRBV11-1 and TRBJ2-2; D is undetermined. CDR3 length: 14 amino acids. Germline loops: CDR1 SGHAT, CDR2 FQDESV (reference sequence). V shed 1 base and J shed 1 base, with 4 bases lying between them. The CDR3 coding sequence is TGTGCCAGCAGCTTAGGGCAGAACACCGGGGAGCTGTTTTTT. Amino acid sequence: CASSLGQNTGELFF.

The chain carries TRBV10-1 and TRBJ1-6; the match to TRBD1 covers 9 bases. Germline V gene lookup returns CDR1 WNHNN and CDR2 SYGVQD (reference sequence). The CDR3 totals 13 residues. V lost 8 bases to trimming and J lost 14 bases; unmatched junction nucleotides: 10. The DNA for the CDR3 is TGCGCCAGCGGGGGACAGGGTATCCTAACCCTCCACTTT. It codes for CASGGQGILTLHF.

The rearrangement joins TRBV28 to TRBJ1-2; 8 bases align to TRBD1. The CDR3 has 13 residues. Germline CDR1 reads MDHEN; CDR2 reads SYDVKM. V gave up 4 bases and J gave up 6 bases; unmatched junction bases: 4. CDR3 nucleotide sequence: TGTGCCAGCAGTTCCAGGGGGCCGAATGGCTACACCTTC. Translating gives CASSSRGPNGYTF.

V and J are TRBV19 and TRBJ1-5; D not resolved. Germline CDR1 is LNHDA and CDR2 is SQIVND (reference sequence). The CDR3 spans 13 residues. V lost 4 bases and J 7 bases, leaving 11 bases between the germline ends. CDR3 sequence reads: CASSTLKQQPQHF. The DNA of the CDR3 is TGTGCCAGTAGTACCCTCAAACAGCAGCCCCAGCATTTT.

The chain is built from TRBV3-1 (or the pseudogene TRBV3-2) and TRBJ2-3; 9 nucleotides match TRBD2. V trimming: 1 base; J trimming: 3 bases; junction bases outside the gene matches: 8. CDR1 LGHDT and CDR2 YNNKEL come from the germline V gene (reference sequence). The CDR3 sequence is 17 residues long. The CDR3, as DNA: TGTGCCAGCAGCCAAGGAGGGACTAGCTTCGGGACAGATACGCAGTATTTT. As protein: CASSQGGTSFGTDTQYF.

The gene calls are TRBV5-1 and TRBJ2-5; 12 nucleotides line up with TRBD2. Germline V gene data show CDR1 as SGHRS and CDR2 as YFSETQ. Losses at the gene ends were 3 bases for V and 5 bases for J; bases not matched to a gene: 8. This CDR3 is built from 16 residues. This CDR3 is CASSSMTSGRVETQYF. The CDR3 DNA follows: TGCGCCAGCAGCTCCATGACTAGCGGGAGAGTGGAGACCCAGTACTTC.

CDR3: CASSFTGSGYTF. The CDR3 DNA sequence: TGCGCCAGCAGCTTCACAGGATCTGGCTACACCTTC. This chain uses TRBV5-1 with TRBJ1-2, with D possibly matching TRBD1 (5 bases). The CDR3 is 12 amino acids. Germline V gives CDR1 SGHRS, CDR2 YFSETQ. Trimming took 2 bases from V and 7 from J, leaving 9 bases between them.

As DNA, the CDR3 is TGTGCCAGCAGCTACCAAGGGGCAGGCTACACCTTC. Its translation: CASSYQGAGYTF. The chain uses TRBV11-2 and TRBJ1-2, with a tentative D call TRBD1 (5 bases). Germline values: CDR1 SGHAT, CDR2 FQNNGV. This CDR3 comprises 12 residues. V was trimmed by 4 bases and J by 8 bases, leaving 11 bases between them. Combining the CDR3 with reference TRBV11-2 and TRBJ1-2 gives the whole variable domain EAGVAQSPRYKIIEKRQSVAFWCNPISGHATLYWYQQILGQGPKLLIQFQNNGVVDDSQLPKDRFSAERLKGVDSTLKIQPAKLEDSAVYLCASSYQGAGYTFGSGTRLTVV.